This TCR beta chain emerged from a study of cytomegalovirus exposure and HLA in healthy donors. Assay: immunoSEQ multiplex PCR; the TCRdb copy retains only in-frame clones and omits some. The table lists 250,000 to 300,000 clones, almost 90% of them singletons. The CDR3 length is 14 residues. Trimming took off 5 bases at V and 0 bases at J, with 12 bases between the two ends. Germline V gene lookup returns CDR1 GTSNPN and CDR2 SVGIG (reference sequence). The clonotype comes from a woman younger than 30 in good health and CMV-seronegative. V and J are TRBV30 and TRBJ2-3, with D hard to call. The sample comprised PBMCs. CDR3 sequence (DNA): TGTGCCTGGTCGACTGGCTATAGCACAGATACGCAGTATTTT. Amino acid sequence: CAWSTGYSTDTQYF.